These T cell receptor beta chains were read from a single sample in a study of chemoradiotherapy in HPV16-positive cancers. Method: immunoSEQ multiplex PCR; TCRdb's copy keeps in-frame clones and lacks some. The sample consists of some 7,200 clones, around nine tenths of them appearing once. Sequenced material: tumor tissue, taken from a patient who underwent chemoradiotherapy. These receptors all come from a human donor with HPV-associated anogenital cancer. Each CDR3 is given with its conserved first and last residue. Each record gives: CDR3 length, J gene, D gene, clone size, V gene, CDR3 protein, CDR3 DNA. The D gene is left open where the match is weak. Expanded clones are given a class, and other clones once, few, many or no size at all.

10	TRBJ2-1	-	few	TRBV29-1	CSVVSNEQFF	TGCAGCGTAGTTTCCAATGAGCAGTTCTTC
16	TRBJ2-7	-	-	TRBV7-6	CASSLGAAGGTYEQYF	TGTGCCAGCAGCTTAGGGGCCGCCGGAGGGACCTACGAGCAGTACTTC
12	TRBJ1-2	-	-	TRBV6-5	CASSYKGMGYTF	TGTGCCAGCAGTTACAAAGGGATGGGCTACACCTTC
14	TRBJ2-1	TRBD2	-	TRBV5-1	CASSISGRTSEQFF	TGCGCCAGCAGCATTAGCGGGAGAACATCTGAGCAGTTCTTC
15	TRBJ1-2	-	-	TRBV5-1	CASSLEAGYQSGYTF	TGCGCCAGCAGCTTGGAGGCAGGGTACCAATCTGGCTACACCTTC
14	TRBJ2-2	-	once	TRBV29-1	CSVVRGSNTGELFF	TGCAGCGTTGTCAGGGGCAGCAACACCGGGGAGCTGTTTTTT
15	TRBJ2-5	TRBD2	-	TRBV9	CASSASGLAGETQYF	TGTGCCAGCAGCGCCTCGGGACTAGCGGGAGAGACCCAGTACTTC
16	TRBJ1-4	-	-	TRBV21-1	CASSKVSGEANEKLFF	TGTGCCAGCAGCAAAGTTTCCGGGGAGGCTAATGAAAAACTGTTTTTT
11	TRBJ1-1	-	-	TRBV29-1	CSARVATEAFF	TGCAGCGCCCGTGTCGCCACTGAAGCTTTCTTT
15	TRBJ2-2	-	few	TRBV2	CASSYTEGDTGELFF	TGTGCCAGCAGCTACACAGAGGGGGACACCGGGGAGCTGTTTTTT
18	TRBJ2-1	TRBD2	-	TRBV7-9	CASSSMEERGGSWNEQFF	TGTGCCAGCAGCTCGATGGAAGAACGGGGGGGCTCTTGGAATGAGCAGTTCTTC
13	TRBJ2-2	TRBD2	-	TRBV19	CASSMGGAGELFF	TGTGCCAGTAGTATGGGGGGGGCCGGGGAGCTGTTTTTT
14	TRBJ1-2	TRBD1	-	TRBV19	CASSDRDRVSGYTF	TGTGCCAGTAGTGACCGGGACAGGGTTTCTGGCTACACCTTC
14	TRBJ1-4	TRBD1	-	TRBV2	CASSDLQGAEKLFF	TGTGCCAGCAGTGACCTACAGGGGGCTGAAAAACTGTTTTTT
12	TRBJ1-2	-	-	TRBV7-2	CASSPGDYGYTF	TGTGCCAGCAGCCCCGGGGACTATGGCTACACCTTC
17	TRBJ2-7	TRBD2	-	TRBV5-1	CASSLVRQGAGEYEQYF	TGCGCCAGCAGCTTGGTTCGGCAGGGCGCGGGAGAGTATGAGCAGTACTTC
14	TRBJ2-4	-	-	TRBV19	CASSIRAAKNIQYF	TGTGCCAGTAGTATCCGGGCTGCCAAAAACATTCAGTACTTC
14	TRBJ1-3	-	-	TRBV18	CASSPTDSGNTIYF	TGTGCCAGCTCTCCGACAGACTCTGGAAACACCATATATTTT
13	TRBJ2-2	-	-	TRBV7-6	CASSSRSTRELFF	TGTGCCAGCAGCTCCCGAAGTACCCGGGAGCTGTTTTTT
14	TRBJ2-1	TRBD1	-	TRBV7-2	CASSLVTGGIEQFF	TGTGCCAGCAGCTTAGTGACAGGGGGTATTGAGCAGTTCTTC
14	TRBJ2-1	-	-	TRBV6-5	CASSPMGRYNEQFF	TGTGCCAGCAGTCCCATGGGCAGGTACAATGAGCAGTTCTTC
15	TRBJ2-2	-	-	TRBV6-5	CASSYRWGRAGELFF	TGTGCCAGCAGTTATCGTTGGGGGAGAGCCGGGGAGCTGTTTTTT
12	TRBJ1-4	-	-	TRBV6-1	CALGRGNEKLFF	TGTGCCCTCGGCAGGGGTAATGAAAAACTGTTTTTT
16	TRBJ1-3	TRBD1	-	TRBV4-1	CASSQAGTGAGNTIYF	TGCGCCAGCAGCCAAGCGGGGACAGGGGCTGGAAACACCATATATTTT
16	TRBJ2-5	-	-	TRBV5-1	CASSSSPDLKGETQYF	TGCGCCAGCAGCTCCTCCCCGGACCTAAAAGGGGAGACCCAGTACTTC